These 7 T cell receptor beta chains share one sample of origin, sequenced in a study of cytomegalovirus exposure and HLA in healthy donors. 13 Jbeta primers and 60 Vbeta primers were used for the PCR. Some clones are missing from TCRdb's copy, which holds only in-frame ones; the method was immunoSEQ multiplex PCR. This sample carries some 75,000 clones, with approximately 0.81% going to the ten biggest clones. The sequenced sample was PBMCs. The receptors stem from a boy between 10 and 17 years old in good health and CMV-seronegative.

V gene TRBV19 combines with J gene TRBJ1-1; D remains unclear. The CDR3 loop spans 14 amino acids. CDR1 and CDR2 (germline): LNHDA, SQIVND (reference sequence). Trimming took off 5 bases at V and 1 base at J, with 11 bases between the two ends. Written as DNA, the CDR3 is TGTGCCAGTAGTTGGGCAGGCCCGAACACTGAAGCTTTCTTT. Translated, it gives CASSWAGPNTEAFF.

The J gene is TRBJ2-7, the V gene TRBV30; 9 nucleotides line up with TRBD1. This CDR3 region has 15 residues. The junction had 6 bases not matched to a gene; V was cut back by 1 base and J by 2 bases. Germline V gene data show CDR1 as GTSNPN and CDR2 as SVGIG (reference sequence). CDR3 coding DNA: TGTGCCTGGAGTGCAGGGACAGGGAAGGCCTACGAGCAGTACTTC. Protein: CAWSAGTGKAYEQYF.

CDR3 in amino acids: CASSLRGTRETQYF. The DNA of the CDR3 is TGTGCCAGCAGCTTACGGGGGACTAGAGAGACCCAGTACTTC. The gene calls are TRBV7-9 and TRBJ2-5; 8 nucleotides align to TRBD2. Losses at the gene ends were 2 bases for V and 4 bases for J; bases not matched to a gene: 3. CDR3 size: 14 residues. Germline CDR1 SEHNR, CDR2 FQNEAQ (reference sequence). Full variable domain (missing parts from reference TRBV7-9 and TRBJ2-5): DTGVSQNPRHKITKRGQNVTFRCDPISEHNRLYWYRQTLGQGPEFLTYFQNEAQLEKSRLLSDRFSAERPKGSFSTLEIQRTEQGDSAMYLCASSLRGTRETQYFGPGTRLLVL.

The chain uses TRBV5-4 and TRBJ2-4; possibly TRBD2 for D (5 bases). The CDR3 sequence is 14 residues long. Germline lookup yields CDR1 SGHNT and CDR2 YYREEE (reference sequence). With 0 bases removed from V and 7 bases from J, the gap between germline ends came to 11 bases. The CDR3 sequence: CASSLEAAENIQYF. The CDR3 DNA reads TGTGCCAGCAGCTTGGAAGCAGCGGAGAACATTCAGTACTTC.

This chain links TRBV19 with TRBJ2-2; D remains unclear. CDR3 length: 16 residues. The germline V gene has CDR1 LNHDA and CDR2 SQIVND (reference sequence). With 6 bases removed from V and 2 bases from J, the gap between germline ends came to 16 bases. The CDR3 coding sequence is TGTGCCAGTAGCCCCTTGTGGCATTATAACACCGGGGAGCTGTTTTTT. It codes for CASSPLWHYNTGELFF.

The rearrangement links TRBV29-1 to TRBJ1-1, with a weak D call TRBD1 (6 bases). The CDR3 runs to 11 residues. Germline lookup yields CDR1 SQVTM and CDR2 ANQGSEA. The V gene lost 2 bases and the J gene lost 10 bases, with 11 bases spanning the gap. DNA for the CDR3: TGCAGCGTTGAACCTGTAGGGGGAGCTTTCTTT. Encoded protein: CSVEPVGGAFF. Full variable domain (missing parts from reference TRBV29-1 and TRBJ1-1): SAVISQKPSRDICQRGTSLTIQCQVDSQVTMMFWYRQQPGQSLTLIATANQGSEATYESGFVIDKFPISRPNLTFSTLTVSNMSPEDSSIYLCSVEPVGGAFFGQGTRLTVV.

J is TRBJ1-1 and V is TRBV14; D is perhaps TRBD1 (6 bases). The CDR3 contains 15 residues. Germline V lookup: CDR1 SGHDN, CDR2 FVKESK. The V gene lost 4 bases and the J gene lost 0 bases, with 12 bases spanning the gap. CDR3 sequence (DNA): TGTGCCAGCAGCCCTCCCGGGACATTGAACACTGAAGCTTTCTTT. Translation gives CASSPPGTLNTEAFF.